Listed here are 30 T cell receptor beta chains from one sample, sequenced in a study of tumor-infiltrating lymphocytes in primary liver carcinoma. Unsorted whole blood supplied the RNA, and germline DNA was extracted too. The input was 450 to 500 ng total RNA; TCR beta cDNA was made from it with a constant-region primer. Three nested multiplex PCR rounds of slightly modified ARM-PCR generated TCR beta libraries. The first two PCR rounds used TRBV1-TRBV30 forward primers with a C-beta reverse primer, approximately 11 cycles each. One entry per CDR3 protein, called by TCRdb with MiXCR from the multiplex PCR reads. The repertoire consists of over 250,000 distinct CDR3 sequences, with about three fifths occurring once and the leading ten covering about 15%. Sequenced: peripheral blood. Every receptor here comes from a woman in her twenties or thirties with primary liver carcinoma and hepatitis B virus infection.

V is TRBV28 and J is TRBJ2-1; 7 nucleotides align to TRBD1. The J segment lost 5 bases and the V segment lost 6 bases, leaving 16 bases of the junction unmatched. The CDR3 contains 17 residues. Germline V lookup: CDR1 MDHEN, CDR2 SYDVKM. The DNA for the CDR3 is TGTGCCAGCAGCACTAAATTTACGACAGGGCCGAACAATGAGCAGTTCTTC. It translates to CASSTKFTTGPNNEQFF.

In regard to this clonotype: One end of the junction varies from germline; a read error may be responsible. The rearrangement joins TRBV6-5 to TRBJ2-4; D gene unclear. The germline V gene encodes CDR1 MNHEY and CDR2 SVGAGI. This CDR3 comprises 15 residues. The CDR3 here is CASSYSHRGKNIHYF. The CDR3 DNA reads TGTGCCAGCAGTTACTCACACAGAGGCAAAAACATTCATTACTTC.

Points on this clonotype: A read error may produce the germline difference seen at one junction end. The chain employs TRBV5-4 and TRBJ2-5; no clear D. The V gene's germline CDR1 is SGHNT and CDR2 YYREEE (reference sequence). The CDR3 length is 13 residues. The CDR3 here is CVSSLNLEETQYF. The CDR3 DNA sequence: TGTGTCAGCAGCTTGAATCTCGAGGAGACCCAGTACTTC.

This clonotype was observed at least ten times. This rearrangement joins TRBV29-1 to TRBJ2-1; D may be TRBD1 (6 bases). With 6 bases removed from V and 1 base from J, the gap between germline ends came to 16 bases. Germline V CDR1 and CDR2: SQVTM, ANQGSEA. The length of the CDR3 is 15 residues. This chain's CDR3 is CSVSMGHPSYNEQFF. The CDR3 DNA follows: TGCAGCGTCTCTATGGGACACCCGTCCTACAATGAGCAGTTCTTC.

This clonotype has just a few counts. This chain links TRBV11-2 with TRBJ1-3; D unresolved. The CDR3 length is 11 residues. CDR1 is SGHAT and CDR2 is FQNNGV in the germline V gene. Here the CDR3 DNA reads TGTGTCAGTAGCTTGGGAAACACCATATATTTT. Amino acids: CVSSLGNTIYF.

Details on this clonotype: One junction end does not reproduce the germline sequence, and a read error may be involved. CDR3: CATSLREGEEYF. CDR3 bases: TGTGCCACCAGCCTGAGGGAGGGCGAGGAGTACTTC. The V gene is TRBV24-1, the J gene TRBJ2-7; 7 positions match TRBD2. Per germline, CDR1 KGHDR and CDR2 SFDVKD. The CDR3 consists of 12 residues.

The rearrangement links TRBV12-3 or TRBV12-4 to TRBJ2-7; weak D call: TRBD2 (6 bases). There are 14 residues in the CDR3. Trimming took off 4 bases at V and 7 bases at J, with 17 bases between the two ends. The CDR3 reads CASSSLRGMGEQYF. The CDR3, as DNA: TGTGCCAGCAGTTCTCTACGGGGGATGGGGGAGCAGTACTTC.

This clonotype has a single count. This CDR3 fails to terminate in the conserved phenylalanine or tryptophan, so it likely reflects a read error. The gene calls are TRBV12-3 or TRBV12-4 and TRBJ2-7, with D possibly being TRBD1 or TRBD2 (5 bases each). The CDR3 sequence is 13 residues long. CDR3 protein: CSSSLSGGYEQYL. For the CDR3, the DNA is TGTTCCAGCAGTTTAAGTGGGGGCTACGAGCAGTACCTC.

The chain employs TRBV6-1 and TRBJ1-2; maybe TRBD1 (5 bases). The CDR3 consists of 15 residues. The germline V and J ends were trimmed by 3 bases and 8 bases, with 19 bases remaining between them. Per the germline V gene, CDR1 is MNHNS and CDR2 is SASEGT. CDR3 region: CASSEGREAPGGYTF. CDR3 DNA: TGTGCCAGCAGTGAGGGGCGGGAGGCCCCAGGAGGCTACACCTTC.

On this clonotype: At one of its ends the junction is not consistent with the germline gene, which may arise from a read error. V and J are TRBV11-2 and TRBJ2-7, with D maybe TRBD2 (6 bases). The germline V gene has CDR1 SGHAT and CDR2 FQNNGV. CDR3 length: 14 residues. The CDR3 is CAGSLNAGRYERYF. The CDR3 DNA reads as TGTGCCGGCAGCCTAAATGCGGGGCGCTACGAGCGGTACTTC.

This clonotype was detected many times. The V gene is TRBV6-2 or TRBV6-3, the J gene TRBJ1-2; unclear D gene. The CDR3 has 11 amino acids. Trimming pared 4 bases from V and 5 bases from J, leaving 5 bases between. Germline V gives CDR1 MNHEY, CDR2 SVGEGT. The CDR3: CASSFAYGYTF. In nucleotides, the CDR3 is TGTGCCAGCAGTTTCGCGTATGGCTACACCTTC.

Of note for this clonotype: With a much larger clone just one base away, this may be a read error. CDR3 sequence: CASSHEQGFSDTEVFF. The CDR3 coding sequence is TGTGCCAGCAGCCATGAACAGGGGTTCTCGGACACTGAAGTTTTCTTT. This chain links TRBV4-2 with TRBJ1-1; TRBD1 agrees at 7 bases. Germline CDR1 reads LGHNA; CDR2 reads YNFKEQ. This CDR3 has 16 amino acids.

This chain joins TRBV12-3 or TRBV12-4 and TRBJ2-6; either TRBD1 or TRBD2 may fit D (5 bases each). There are 17 residues in the CDR3. V shed 6 bases and J shed 4 bases, with 19 bases lying between them. The CDR3 bases are TGTGCCAGCAGGAATTCGGGACGACCGGGAGGGGCCAACGTCCTGACTTTC. Amino acids: CASRNSGRPGGANVLTF.

The rearrangement joins TRBV28 to TRBJ2-2; a possible D gene is TRBD2 (5 bases). Germline assignment: CDR1 MDHEN and CDR2 SYDVKM. V gave up 7 bases and J gave up 5 bases, with 17 bases separating them. This CDR3 is 15 amino acids long. CDR3 protein: CASTAGFLGTGELFF. For the CDR3, the DNA is TGTGCCAGCACTGCGGGCTTTTTAGGAACCGGGGAGCTGTTTTTT. Looking up the rest from reference TRBV28 and TRBJ2-2 gives the full variable domain: DVKVTQSSRYLVKRTGEKVFLECVQDMDHENMFWYRQDPGLGLRLIYFSYDVKMKEKGDIPEGYSVSREKKERFSLILESASTNQTSMYLCASTAGFLGTGELFFGEGSRLTVL.

Regarding this clonotype: A read error may explain this, as a much larger clone is one base away. The J gene is TRBJ2-2, the V gene TRBV29-1, with D maybe TRBD2 (6 bases). This CDR3 is built from 14 residues. V was shortened by 5 bases and J by 10 bases, with 20 bases between the two germline ends. Germline V gene lookup returns CDR1 SQVTM and CDR2 ANQGSEA. This CDR3 reads CSVLDGSVNEELFF. The CDR3, as DNA: TGCAGCGTTTTAGACGGGAGTGTAAACGAGGAGCTGTTTTTT.

Concerning this clonotype itself: The junction does not match germline at one end; this may be a read error. The chain is built from TRBV12-5 and TRBJ1-6; no clear D. This CDR3 has 13 residues. Germline V gene sequence: CDR1 LGHNT, CDR2 FRNRAP. The CDR3 sequence is CASGGGSRSPPHF. The CDR3 DNA sequence: TGTGCTAGTGGTGGCGGCTCGCGTTCACCCCCCCACTTT.

As concerns this clonotype: At one end the junction does not follow the germline gene, possibly because of a read error. This chain uses TRBV6-2 or TRBV6-3 with TRBJ2-1; D perhaps matches TRBD2 (6 bases). The CDR3 runs 16 residues. CDR1 is MNHEY, CDR2 SVGEGT, per germline. This CDR3 is CASRVGTGSGYNEQFF. CDR3 in DNA: TGCGCCAGCAGGGTGGGTACCGGGAGTGGGTACAATGAGCAGTTCTTC.

This clonotype appeared a few times. The V call is TRBV29-1, the J call TRBJ1-1; 8 nucleotides match TRBD1. The CDR3 contains 14 residues. Germline CDR1 and CDR2: SQVTM and ANQGSEA. After removal of 4 bases from V and 2 bases from J, the junction contained 6 bases not matched to a gene. The CDR3 reads CSVVGQDTNTEAFF. The CDR3 nucleotides read TGCAGCGTTGTGGGACAGGACACCAACACTGAAGCTTTCTTT.

On this clonotype itself: A junction end diverges from the germline sequence, so it may reflect a read error. J is TRBJ2-5 and V is TRBV11-3; TRBD2 matches 7 bases. This CDR3 has 15 residues. CDR1 is SGHNT, CDR2 YENEEA, per germline. The CDR3 region is CVSSFWSSGKETQCF. The CDR3 nucleotides are TGTGTCAGCAGCTTTTGGTCTAGCGGAAAAGAGACCCAGTGCTTC. The whole variable domain, filled in from reference TRBV11-3 and TRBJ2-5, reads EAGVVQSPRYKIIEKKQPVAFWCNPISGHNTLYWYLQNLGQGPELLIRYENEEAVDDSQLPKDRFSAERLKGVDSTLKIQPAELGDSAVYLCVSSFWSSGKETQCFGPGTRLLVL.

This clonotype was detected only a few times. This could be a read error, since a much larger clone is one nucleotide away. V is TRBV11-2 and J is TRBJ2-5; 7 positions match TRBD2. The V gene's germline CDR1 is SGHAT and CDR2 FQNNGV. The CDR3 has 17 residues. V dropped 2 bases and J dropped 4; count of bases not matched to a gene: 13. In DNA form, the CDR3 reads TGTGCCAGCAGCTTAACCCTTCAGGGCGGGAGCGTAGAGACCCAGTACTTC. This translates into CASSLTLQGGSVETQYF.

Regarding this clonotype: The conserved phenylalanine or tryptophan is not found at the CDR3 terminus, so this likely reflects a read error. The chain employs TRBV6-6 and TRBJ1-6, with D tentatively TRBD1 (5 bases). The germline V gene has CDR1 MNHNY and CDR2 SVGAGI (reference sequence). The CDR3 consists of 16 residues. The CDR3 sequence is CGSSRISPGFNSPLHS. The CDR3 region has the DNA TGTGGCAGCAGCCGTATATCGCCAGGGTTTAATTCACCCCTCCACTCT.

About this clonotype: Being one base from a much bigger clone, this may be a read error. The chain uses TRBV6-1 and TRBJ2-2, with D uncertain. The CDR3 has 10 amino acids. CDR1 and CDR2 (germline): MNHNS, SASEGT. The CDR3 DNA follows: TGTACCAGCAGTGACTGGGAGCTGTTTTTT. This translates into CTSSDWELFF.

Many counts were recorded for this clonotype. The chain uses TRBV12-3 or TRBV12-4 and TRBJ2-2; D is ambiguous. V was clipped by 2 bases and J by 7 bases, with 5 bases between them. The CDR3 runs 12 residues. CDR3: CASSLWNGELFF. The CDR3 DNA follows: TGTGCCAGCAGTTTATGGAACGGGGAGCTGTTTTTT.

With regard to this clonotype: It may be a read error: a sequence one base away is much more abundant. The rearrangement uses TRBV11-2 and TRBJ1-1; D uncertain. Trimming pared 2 bases from V and 6 bases from J, leaving 7 bases between. Germline CDR1 is SGHAT and CDR2 is FQNNGV. This CDR3 contains 12 residues. For the CDR3, the DNA is TGTGCCAGCAGCTTAAGCCTTCCTGAAGCTTTCTTT. It yields the protein CASSLSLPEAFF.

The rearrangement links TRBV5-6 to TRBJ2-3, with 14 bases fitting TRBD2. This CDR3 spans 17 amino acids. Trimming cost V 1 base and J 6 bases; bases outside gene matches: 7. In germline, CDR1 is SGHDT, CDR2 YYEEEE. The CDR3 sequence: CASSLPRLAGGSDTQYF. As DNA, the CDR3 is TGTGCCAGCAGCTTGCCCAGACTAGCGGGAGGGTCGGATACGCAGTATTTT.

This clonotype was seen more than once but under ten times. This chain connects TRBV5-4 to TRBJ2-2, with D possibly TRBD2 on 6 matching bases. The CDR3 totals 14 residues. Looked up from germline, CDR1 is SGHNT and CDR2 is YYREEE (reference sequence). V was cut by 5 bases and J by 7 bases, with 15 bases left in between. CDR3 DNA sequence: TGTGCCAGCAGTCCGGGACTGATAGGCGGGGAGCTGTTTTTT. Amino acids: CASSPGLIGGELFF.

Comment on this clonotype: A read error may account for a junction end that differs from germline. The chain recombines TRBV28 with TRBJ1-6, with D perhaps matching TRBD1 (5 bases). CDR1 is MDHEN and CDR2 is SYDVKM in the germline V gene. This CDR3 spans 12 amino acids. In DNA, the CDR3 is TGTGCCAGCAGTTCGACAGAGGCACCTCTCCACTTT. This codes for CASSSTEAPLHF.

Concerning this clonotype itself: Being one base from a much bigger clone, this may be a read error. V usage is TRBV29-1 and J usage is TRBJ2-3; the match to TRBD2 covers 9 bases. J gave up 4 bases and V 4 bases, and 12 bases lay outside the gene matches. The CDR3 spans 16 residues. The germline gives CDR1 SQVTM, CDR2 ANQGSEA. The chain's CDR3 is CSVGAASAGGPDTQYF. CDR3 nucleotides: TGCAGCGTTGGGGCCGCCTCGGCGGGAGGGCCAGATACGCAGTATTTT.

This clonotype was recorded a few times. The J gene is TRBJ1-2, the V gene TRBV12-3 or TRBV12-4, with 7 nucleotides matching TRBD1. The CDR3 contains 15 residues. J gave up 4 bases and V 6 bases, and 11 bases lay outside the gene matches. The CDR3 DNA reads as TGTGCCAGCAGGCAGACAGGGTTGTTTAGCTATGGCTACACCTTC. Translating gives CASRQTGLFSYGYTF.

This sequence joins TRBV5-4 and TRBJ2-1; 15 nucleotides match TRBD2. Germline V CDR1 and CDR2: SGHNT, YYREEE (reference sequence). J was trimmed by 13 bases and V by 2 bases; bases with no gene match: 4. CDR3 length: 14 amino acids. The CDR3 DNA reads TGTGCCAGCAGCTTCGGACTAGCGGGAGGGCCCCAGTTCTTC. It specifies CASSFGLAGGPQFF.